This T cell receptor (beta chain) was retrieved from a study of cytomegalovirus exposure and HLA in healthy donors (TCRdb year 2017). Study-level background: An earlier analysis of a few hundred of the donors reported 276 Gb of sequence data and approximately 120 million unique TCR beta sequences obtained from about 179 million T cells. Besides the first cohort of roughly 660 subjects, a separate validation cohort made up of 120 different subjects was used. The study combined high-throughput TCR immunosequencing, statistical association of individual TCRs with disease status, and machine learning to predict cytomegalovirus infection status. The number of typed donors differed by locus: roughly 620-630 for A, B, C, DRB1 and DQB1; 522 for DQA1; around 580 for DPA1; and 450 to 480 for DPB1. Class I and class II HLA loci were covered by the typing at four-digit resolution. Roughly 5 DR-DQ haplotypes were handled as single units for association and clustering, since linkage in the cohort was strong. The study profiled the T cell repertoires of hundreds of subjects by immunosequencing and related them to cytomegalovirus serostatus. On average, 235,054 unique TCR beta nucleotide sequences were sequenced per donor among 398 genotyped donors of the cohort, with roughly 19% of those sequences being non-productive. Of the 350 to 450 genotyped donors, 65% to 90% fell in the genetic ancestry cluster associated with self-reported Caucasian donors. The aim of the study was to test whether cataloging public T cell receptors could identify signatures of past pathogen exposure. In an earlier analysis of 587 of the donors, high-throughput TCR beta sequencing was used to judge whether each TCR beta V gene segment behaved as functional or pseudogenic. Genome-wide SNP genotypes for about 65% of the roughly 670 donors were used in a later genetic analysis, which treated that subset as a discovery cohort. All discovery cohort repertoires had been generated using a single sequencing platform. About 330 gigabases of sequencing data and approximately 91 million unique TCR sequences made up an early release that covered some 640 HLA-typed donors. To study patterns of TCR occurrence, a later analysis re-analyzed previously published TCR beta repertoires from 500 to 850 donors and added high-resolution HLA genotyping. Donor age, sex, ethnicity and CMV serostatus were compiled alongside the repertoire data. The later analysis used no new phenotypic data to find candidate immune exposures, relying instead on TCR beta sequences and their occurrence across donors. On the study overall, not on this receptor specifically: The classifier was reported to diagnose cytomegalovirus status with high specificity and sensitivity in both the original cohort and the validation cohort. Roughly uniform sequencing depth across donors was assumed in presence/absence analyses, although this assumption may not hold. According to a later genetic analysis, donors in an Asian-associated ancestry cluster had fewer N-insertions in productive TCRs than the approximately 630-donor mean. A group of highly shared sequence variants was considered likely to be a technical artifact of the sequencing pipeline. Because some donors lacked HLA typing at each locus, the association tests relied only on the typed subset. A few of the identified cytomegalovirus-associated TCR beta chains were confirmed in vitro to be specific for cytomegalovirus antigens. While some public TCRs were present in many individuals, most TCR sequences turned up only very rarely across donors. Immune exposure information for the cohort was limited to CMV serostatus. Strong co-occurrence of HLA alleles, especially DR and DQ, made assigning TCR associations to individual alleles difficult. Broadly in line with IMGT annotations, most TCR beta V segments showed up in productive rearrangements about 87% or about 30% of the time in an earlier analysis of a few hundred of the donors. In a later analysis, 15,000 to 20,000 TCR beta sequences were associated with specific HLA alleles at a false discovery rate of 0.05. A later analysis found that TCR association rates varied across HLA loci, with DRB1 alleles showing the most associated TCRs and HLA-C alleles the fewest. V-gene and J-gene trimming of TCR beta chains was associated with a missense DCLRE1C variant in a later genetic analysis, and the association was replicated in an independent cohort. This cohort had only TCR beta chains sequenced, and the lack of alpha or paired-chain data limited which features could be detected. Most CMV-associated TCR beta chains appeared to be HLA-restricted in a later analysis, and the HLA associations seemed to be driven largely by CMV exposure. Compared with equally common non-associated chains, HLA-associated TCR beta chains in a later analysis were more clonally expanded and had lower generation probabilities. Linkage disequilibrium might explain the correlated functional status among segregating V segments, but an unknown experimental factor could not be ruled out. The authors suggested that the approach could potentially be extended to other disease states and immunological phenotypes. The earlier analysis of approximately 590 of the donors excluded fewer than 20 rarely observed V segments, including chromosome 9 orphons, because counts were too low. In a later analysis, several top co-occurrence clusters were reported to appear linked to parvovirus B19, influenza, CMV and Epstein-Barr virus. The study listed 150 to 200 TCR beta chains as associated with cytomegalovirus. Because the 87-base-pair reads could not distinguish some IMGT-functional V segments, including TRBV6-2 and TRBV6-3, those segments were excluded. A further reported finding was that TCR beta sequences accurately predicted the HLA-A and HLA-B alleles for most subjects in the first cohort.

Library method: the immunoSEQ multiplex PCR assay. For the multiplex PCR, a mixture combining 60 forward primers for TCR Vbeta segments and 13 reverse primers for TCR Jbeta segments was used. The CDR3 region of rearranged TCR beta genes was amplified from genomic DNA with a multiplex PCR assay. The amplified TCR beta libraries were sequenced on the Illumina HiSeq System as 87-base-pair reads. The authors' pipeline ran thus. In a later analysis, 70 million to 95 million unique TCR beta chains were counted across the 650 to 750 repertoires, and some 10 million of these chains were shared by at least two donors. Raw reads were error-corrected and collapsed into unique sequences by a nearest-neighbor algorithm in which closely related sequences were merged to remove PCR and sequencing errors. V, D and J gene segments were assigned by aligning CDR3 sequences to IMGT reference sequences. For a sequence to be retained, at least a six-nucleotide match to both a V gene segment and a J gene segment was required. A rearrangement counted as productive if the CDR3 had no stop codons and remained in frame with V and J, and every other rearrangement counted as non-productive. Following IMGT convention, CDR3 was defined as the stretch from the second conserved V-encoded cysteine up to the conserved J-encoded phenylalanine. The earlier analysis of roughly 590 of the donors excluded any sequence lacking an unambiguous match to a single V gene segment. An earlier analysis of fewer than 650 of the donors classified V segments as functional when productive rearrangements were above 56.7% and as segregating when the standard deviation between donors was above 5%. A statistical classification framework was developed to diagnose cytomegalovirus status using the catalog of TCR beta chain sequences. In a later analysis, TCR nucleotide sequences were compared against IMGT/GENE-DB human TR gene sequences so that V and J genes could be assigned. In a later analysis, CDR3 sequences and most-parsimonious VDJ recombination scenarios were assigned using the TCRdist pipeline. In a later analysis, each TCR beta chain was defined by its CDR3 amino acid sequence together with its V-gene family, and reads lacking a unique V-gene family were excluded. As a way to deal with suspected cross-contamination and a sequencing artifact, a later analysis dropped 640 or so nucleotide sequences that were highly shared and had low generation probability. A later analysis calculated a clonal expansion index for each public chain from normalized within-repertoire ranks of inferred template counts. A later analysis computed generation probabilities with a VDJ recombination model fitted to out-of-frame rearrangements, and checked the results against IGoR. A later analysis scored TCR-TCR, TCR-HLA and TCR-CMV co-occurrence with hypergeometric tests, applying a repertoire-size bias correction to TCR pairs. A later analysis estimated false discovery rates by permuting HLA or CMV assignments 20 times. A later analysis grouped co-occurring TCRs with DBSCAN, adding TCRdist sequence similarity when clustering within HLA-allele-positive subsets. For co-occurrence clustering, repertoires with fewer than 30,000 or more than 120,000 public chains were excluded, along with roughly 5 repertoires with anomalous nucleotide sharing. TCRdb limited this immuneACCESS table to in-frame rearrangements with V and J called. A share of clones is missing; checked studies link under half to unresolved V genes, and the rest is unexplained. V and J calls plus clone size are reproduced from that table; the DNA served to infer D and trimming. The sample table contains more than 95,000 clones; only one count was recorded for about 12% of them. Clones ranked in the top ten supply about 16% of the sample.

According to the germline V gene, CDR1 reads SQVTM and CDR2 reads ANQGSEA. From cysteine to phenylalanine, the CDR3 is 18 amino acids long. The only DNA kept is the CDR3, 54 bases in frame from the first base. V is reduced by 4 bases and J by 4 bases, leaving a spacing of 28 bases between them. In total, 666 healthy bone marrow donors made up the cohort. All cohort members were sampled while nominally healthy, although unrecorded immune exposures were likely present. The donor was CMV seropositive and belonged to the group of 250 to 300 seropositive cohort members. Every donor gave a peripheral blood sample, and the peripheral blood mononuclear cells from that sample were used for TCR beta sequencing. Genomic DNA extraction from the blood cell samples was performed with the Qiagen DNeasy Blood Extraction Kit. Turning to this clone: The antigen this receptor binds is unknown. No base quality information exists; no much larger clone differs at one position.

The chain couples TRBV29-1 to TRBJ1-1; TRBD1 might be the D gene, on 6 matching bases. Sequencing was carried out using PBMCs. The TCR comes from a man between 35 and 55 years old in good health and CMV-seropositive. The CDR3 region reads CSVVGSNRVSTRGTEAFF. The DNA sequence is given as TGCAGCGTTGTTGGGAGCAACAGGGTCTCAACACGGGGCACTGAAGCTTTCTTT. Outside the CDR3, residues come from the reference TRBV29-1 and TRBJ1-1 proteins, so the full variable domain is: SAVISQKPSRDICQRGTSLTIQCQVDSQVTMMFWYRQQPGQSLTLIATANQGSEATYESGFVIDKFPISRPNLTFSTLTVSNMSPEDSSIYLCSVVGSNRVSTRGTEAFFGQGTRLTVV.